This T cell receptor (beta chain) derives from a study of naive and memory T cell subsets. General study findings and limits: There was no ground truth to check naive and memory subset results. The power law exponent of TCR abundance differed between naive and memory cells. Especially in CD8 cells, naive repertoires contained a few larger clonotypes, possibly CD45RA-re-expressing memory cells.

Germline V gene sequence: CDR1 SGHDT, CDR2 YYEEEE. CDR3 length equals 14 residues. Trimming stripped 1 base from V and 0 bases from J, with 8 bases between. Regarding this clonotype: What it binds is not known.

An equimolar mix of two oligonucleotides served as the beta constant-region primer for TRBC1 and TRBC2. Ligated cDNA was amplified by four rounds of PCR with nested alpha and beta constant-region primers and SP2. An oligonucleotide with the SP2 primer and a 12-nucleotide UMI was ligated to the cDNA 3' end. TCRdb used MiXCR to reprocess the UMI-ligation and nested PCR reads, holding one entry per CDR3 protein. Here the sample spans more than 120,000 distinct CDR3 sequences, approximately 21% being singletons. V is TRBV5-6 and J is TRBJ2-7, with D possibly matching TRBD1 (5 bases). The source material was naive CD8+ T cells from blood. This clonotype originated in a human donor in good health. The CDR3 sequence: CASSLRQNSYEQYF. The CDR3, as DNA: TGTGCCAGCAGCTTGAGACAGAACTCCTACGAGCAGTACTTC. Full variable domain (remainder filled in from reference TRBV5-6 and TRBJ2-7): DAGVTQSPTHLIKTRGQQVTLRCSPKSGHDTVSWYQQALGQGPQFIFQYYEEEERQRGNFPDRFSGHQFPNYSSELNVNALLLGDSALYLCASSLRQNSYEQYFGPGTRLTVT.